These 8 T cell receptor beta chains came from one sample sequenced in a study of primary melanoma T cells and metastatic recurrence. Data came from immunoSEQ multiplex PCR; TCRdb stores just in-frame clones and leaves some out. The sample holds around 700 clones; roughly nine tenths are singletons and the top ten take 15% to 20%. Sequences were obtained from melanoma tumor tissue. These TCRs come from a human donor with melanoma.

The chain has TRBV18 and TRBJ1-3; tentatively, D is TRBD1 (5 bases). Trimming pared 1 base from V and 4 bases from J, leaving 14 bases between. The CDR3 has 16 residues. Looked up from germline, CDR1 is KGHSH and CDR2 is LQKENI. This CDR3 reads CASSPLDSSPGNTIYF. Here the CDR3 DNA reads TGTGCCAGCTCACCACTAGACAGCTCTCCAGGAAACACCATATATTTT.

This clone occurred a few times. The J gene is TRBJ1-4, the V gene TRBV15, with D unresolved. The CDR3 has 15 residues. Germline CDR1 LNHNV, CDR2 YYDKDF (reference sequence). Trimming removed 1 base at V and 5 bases at J, with 11 bases between. For the CDR3, the DNA is TGTGCCACCAGCAGAGGGTCAAATTTGAATGAAAAACTGTTTTTT. Residues: CATSRGSNLNEKLFF.

The rearrangement joins TRBV15 to TRBJ2-2; possible D gene TRBD1, 6 bases. V was pared by 3 bases and J by 5 bases, with 10 bases between. In germline, CDR1 is LNHNV, CDR2 YYDKDF (reference sequence). There are 14 residues in the CDR3. CDR3: CATSRRQGTGELFF. Written as DNA, the CDR3 is TGTGCCACCAGCAGGCGGCAGGGGACCGGGGAGCTGTTTTTT.

This clone came up once. This rearrangement joins TRBV11-3 to TRBJ1-5; a weak D match, TRBD1 (5 bases). Between the trimmed V and J ends, which lost 0 bases and 5 bases, there was a span of 8 bases. There are 14 residues in the CDR3. Germline V lookup: CDR1 SGHNT, CDR2 YENEEA. The DNA for the CDR3 is TGTGCCAGCAGCTTAGATGCGGGGGATCAGCCCCAGCATTTT. Translation gives CASSLDAGDQPQHF.

The chain recombines TRBV11-3 with TRBJ2-7, with 9 bases that match TRBD1. The V segment lost 2 bases and the J segment 1 base; nucleotides outside the gene matches: 3. In germline, CDR1 is SGHNT, CDR2 YENEEA. The CDR3 is made up of 15 amino acids. The CDR3 nucleotides read TGTGCCAGCAGCTTAATCGGACAGGGGTCCTACGAGCAGTACTTC. Protein product: CASSLIGQGSYEQYF.

The V call is TRBV18, the J call TRBJ1-3, with unresolved D. Germline V gene data show CDR1 as KGHSH and CDR2 as LQKENI. Deletions cut 1 base from V and 0 bases from J, with 16 bases between. CDR3 size: 18 residues. In DNA form, the CDR3 reads TGTGCCAGCTCACCACGGAGCGTAGGCCTGAGCTCTGGAAACACCATATATTTT. Its protein is CASSPRSVGLSSGNTIYF.

The genes are TRBV6-8 and TRBJ2-6, with 8 bases lining up with TRBD2. With 10 bases clipped from V and 12 bases from J, the junction kept 11 bases outside the gene matches. The CDR3 is 13 residues long. The germline V gene has CDR1 MNHGY and CDR2 SAAAGT. The CDR3 DNA reads as TGTGCCACCCACCTAGCGGGCCTCGGCGTCCTGACTTTC. Translated, it gives CATHLAGLGVLTF.

V usage is TRBV29-1 and J usage is TRBJ2-7; 9 nucleotides match TRBD2. V lost 7 bases to trimming and J lost 3 bases; unmatched junction nucleotides: 7. CDR1 is SQVTM and CDR2 is ANQGSEA in the germline V gene. The CDR3 is made up of 13 amino acids. Here the CDR3 reads CSAGSGGNYEQYF. CDR3 DNA: TGCAGCGCCGGTAGCGGGGGAAACTACGAGCAGTACTTC.